This TCR beta chain was sequenced during a study of identical twins. Notes on the study in general: Abundant beta clonotypes from cord blood bore fewer insertions; memory repertoires lacked this pattern. Surplus twin overlap in beta out-of-frame sequences was less pronounced.

TCRdb analysed the 5' RACE reads with MiXCR anew, one entry per CDR3 protein. Of fewer than 800,000 distinct CDR3 sequences listed, just over 7% are singletons. Each donor was a healthy Caucasian. There are a few counts of this clonotype. Its antigen is unidentified. This CDR3 is built from 13 residues. V was trimmed by 7 bases and J by 1 base, leaving 11 bases between them. Germline-derived CDR1 and CDR2 are MDHEN and SYDVKM. Separately, the same data were catalogued under a study of yellow fever vaccine responses in identical twins.

The V and J genes are TRBV28 and TRBJ2-7; a weak D match, TRBD1 (6 bases). Sequenced input: PBMCs. The receptor comes from a young woman in good health. CDR3 amino acids: CASNVDRSYEQYF. The CDR3 DNA reads as TGTGCCAGCAATGTCGACAGGTCCTACGAGCAGTACTTC.